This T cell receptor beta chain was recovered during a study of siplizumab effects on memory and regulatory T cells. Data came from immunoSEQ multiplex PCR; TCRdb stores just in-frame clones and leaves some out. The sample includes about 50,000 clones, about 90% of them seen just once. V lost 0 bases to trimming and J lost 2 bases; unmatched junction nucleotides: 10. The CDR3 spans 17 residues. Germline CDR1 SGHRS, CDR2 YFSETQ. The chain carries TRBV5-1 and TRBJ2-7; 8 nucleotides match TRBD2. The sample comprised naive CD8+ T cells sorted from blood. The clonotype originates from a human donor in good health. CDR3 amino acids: CASSLATVTSGTYEQYF. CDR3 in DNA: TGCGCCAGCAGCTTGGCTACCGTTACTAGCGGAACCTACGAGCAGTACTTC.